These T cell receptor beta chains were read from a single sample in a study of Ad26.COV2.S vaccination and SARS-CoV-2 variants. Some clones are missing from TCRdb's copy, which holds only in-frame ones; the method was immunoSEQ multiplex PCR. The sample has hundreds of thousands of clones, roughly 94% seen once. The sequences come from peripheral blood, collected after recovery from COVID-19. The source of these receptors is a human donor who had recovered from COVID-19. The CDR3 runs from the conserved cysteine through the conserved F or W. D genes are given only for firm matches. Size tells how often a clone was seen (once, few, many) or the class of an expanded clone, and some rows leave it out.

CDR3nt: TGCAGTGCTAGTGGAGGGGTGAACACCGGGGAGCTGTTTTTT
CDR3aa: CSASGGVNTGELFF
j_gene: TRBJ2-2
d_gene: .
v_gene: TRBV20-1
abundance: .

CDR3nt: TGTGCCAGCAGCCGTATGAACCGGGACAGAGACCGGCAAGAGACCCAGTACTTC
CDR3aa: CASSRMNRDRDRQETQYF
j_gene: TRBJ2-5
d_gene: TRBD1
v_gene: TRBV7-9
abundance: .

CDR3nt: TGTGCCAGCAGCCAGGATTGGACAGACACAGATACGCAGTATTTT
CDR3aa: CASSQDWTDTDTQYF
j_gene: TRBJ2-3
d_gene: .
v_gene: TRBV5-4
abundance: .

CDR3nt: TGTGCCAGCAGACCCGGGGGAGGGTGGAACAATCAGCCCCAGCATTTT
CDR3aa: CASRPGGGWNNQPQHF
j_gene: TRBJ1-5
d_gene: .
v_gene: TRBV2
abundance: .

CDR3nt: TGTGCCAGCAGCTTAGCCCCCTCCGCGGGGAATACGCAGTATTTT
CDR3aa: CASSLAPSAGNTQYF
j_gene: TRBJ2-3
d_gene: .
v_gene: TRBV7-8
abundance: .

CDR3nt: TGTGCCAGCAGCCAAGGAAGGGGGAGTCCCCTTAACTATGGCTACACCTTC
CDR3aa: CASSQGRGSPLNYGYTF
j_gene: TRBJ1-2
d_gene: .
v_gene: TRBV3-1/TRBV3-2
abundance: .

CDR3nt: TGTGCCAGCAGCTTGACAGAATACGAGCAGTACTTC
CDR3aa: CASSLTEYEQYF
j_gene: TRBJ2-7
d_gene: .
v_gene: TRBV11-2
abundance: .

CDR3nt: TGTGCCAGCAGTTCCTCCAGTATCGTGGATTCACCCCTCCACTTT
CDR3aa: CASSSSSIVDSPLHF
j_gene: TRBJ1-6
d_gene: .
v_gene: TRBV6-5
abundance: .

CDR3nt: TGCGCCAGCAGCTTTAATCCCCAGAGCTCTGGGGCCAACGTCCTGACTTTC
CDR3aa: CASSFNPQSSGANVLTF
j_gene: TRBJ2-6
d_gene: .
v_gene: TRBV5-1
abundance: once

CDR3nt: TGTGCCAGCAGCTTAAGAGGGGGCCGGACAGATACGCAGTATTTT
CDR3aa: CASSLRGGRTDTQYF
j_gene: TRBJ2-3
d_gene: TRBD1
v_gene: TRBV7-9
abundance: .

CDR3nt: TGTGCCAGCGTGGATGATACGCAGTATTTT
CDR3aa: CASVDDTQYF
j_gene: TRBJ2-3
d_gene: .
v_gene: TRBV2
abundance: .

CDR3nt: TGCAGCGTTGAAGATCGGGGGAGCACTGAAGCTTTCTTT
CDR3aa: CSVEDRGSTEAFF
j_gene: TRBJ1-1
d_gene: .
v_gene: TRBV29-1
abundance: .

CDR3nt: TGTGCCAGCAGCCCAGGACTAGCGGGGGGATACGAGCAGTACTTC
CDR3aa: CASSPGLAGGYEQYF
j_gene: TRBJ2-7
d_gene: TRBD2
v_gene: TRBV11-3
abundance: few

CDR3nt: TGCGCCAGCAGCTCATTAGCGGGGGGACCTCAAGAGACCCAGTACTTC
CDR3aa: CASSSLAGGPQETQYF
j_gene: TRBJ2-5
d_gene: TRBD2
v_gene: TRBV5-1
abundance: .

CDR3nt: TGCGCCAGCAGCCAGACAGGCCGTGATAATCGGGGGACCCAGTACTTC
CDR3aa: CASSQTGRDNRGTQYF
j_gene: TRBJ2-5
d_gene: .
v_gene: TRBV5-1
abundance: .

CDR3nt: TGTGCCAGCAGTCCCCTTCACTTATCGCCCCAGCATTTT
CDR3aa: CASSPLHLSPQHF
j_gene: TRBJ1-5
d_gene: .
v_gene: TRBV6-6
abundance: .

CDR3nt: TGTGCCAGCGGCCTAATGACAGATACGCAGTATTTT
CDR3aa: CASGLMTDTQYF
j_gene: TRBJ2-3
d_gene: .
v_gene: TRBV6-2/TRBV6-3
abundance: .

CDR3nt: TGTGCCAGCAGCTTGTTCACCGGGGAGCTGTTTTTT
CDR3aa: CASSLFTGELFF
j_gene: TRBJ2-2
d_gene: .
v_gene: TRBV5-8
abundance: .

CDR3nt: TGTGCCACCAGCAGAGAACGAGGCCCGAGGATGGACACTGAAGCTTTCTTT
CDR3aa: CATSRERGPRMDTEAFF
j_gene: TRBJ1-1
d_gene: .
v_gene: TRBV15
abundance: once

CDR3nt: TGTGCCAGCAGTGTCCCGGGGAAAAACATTCAGTACTTC
CDR3aa: CASSVPGKNIQYF
j_gene: TRBJ2-4
d_gene: .
v_gene: TRBV27
abundance: .

CDR3nt: TGTGCCAGCAGCTTAAAGGGGGGTAATCAGCCCCAGCATTTT
CDR3aa: CASSLKGGNQPQHF
j_gene: TRBJ1-5
d_gene: .
v_gene: TRBV13
abundance: once

CDR3nt: TGTGCCAGCAGCTTAGCAGGGAAGGGCTACGAGCAGTACTTC
CDR3aa: CASSLAGKGYEQYF
j_gene: TRBJ2-7
d_gene: .
v_gene: TRBV11-2
abundance: .

CDR3nt: TGCGCCAGCAGCCAAGAACGGGGTTATGGCTACACCTTC
CDR3aa: CASSQERGYGYTF
j_gene: TRBJ1-2
d_gene: .
v_gene: TRBV4-1
abundance: .

CDR3nt: TGTGCTAGTGGCTCGGACCAGATCGGCTACACCTTC
CDR3aa: CASGSDQIGYTF
j_gene: TRBJ1-2
d_gene: .
v_gene: TRBV12-5
abundance: once

CDR3nt: TGTGCCAGCAGGACCTTTATACAGGGGGTTTCCAAAAACATTCAGTACTTC
CDR3aa: CASRTFIQGVSKNIQYF
j_gene: TRBJ2-4
d_gene: TRBD1
v_gene: TRBV28
abundance: .

CDR3nt: TGTGCCAGCATGTCCGGGAGGGAGACCCAGTACTTC
CDR3aa: CASMSGRETQYF
j_gene: TRBJ2-5
d_gene: TRBD2
v_gene: TRBV28
abundance: .

CDR3nt: TGTGCCAGCAGCACGAGAGGAAACACTGAAGCTTTCTTT
CDR3aa: CASSTRGNTEAFF
j_gene: TRBJ1-1
d_gene: .
v_gene: TRBV7-3
abundance: few

CDR3nt: TGTGCCAGTAGTCTCCCTGAGGGTAGGGTATTAGGCAATCAGCCCCAGCATTTT
CDR3aa: CASSLPEGRVLGNQPQHF
j_gene: TRBJ1-5
d_gene: .
v_gene: TRBV19
abundance: .

CDR3nt: TGTGCCATGAAAACAGAGTATCACAATGAGCAGTTCTTC
CDR3aa: CAMKTEYHNEQFF
j_gene: TRBJ2-1
d_gene: .
v_gene: TRBV10-3
abundance: .

CDR3nt: TGTGCCAGCAGCCCAGTTAATTCACCCCTCCACTTT
CDR3aa: CASSPVNSPLHF
j_gene: TRBJ1-6
d_gene: .
v_gene: TRBV27
abundance: .

CDR3nt: TGTGCCAGCAGTCTGGGACTAGCGGGTGAGGTTTCCTACGAGCAGTACTTC
CDR3aa: CASSLGLAGEVSYEQYF
j_gene: TRBJ2-7
d_gene: TRBD2
v_gene: TRBV7-9
abundance: .

CDR3nt: TGTGCCAGCAGTGAAGGGTCCTACGAGCAGTACTTC
CDR3aa: CASSEGSYEQYF
j_gene: TRBJ2-7
d_gene: .
v_gene: TRBV6-1
abundance: .

CDR3nt: TGTGCCATCAGCTCCGGGACAACCAAGGCCTTGAACACTGAAGCTTTCTTT
CDR3aa: CAISSGTTKALNTEAFF
j_gene: TRBJ1-1
d_gene: .
v_gene: TRBV10-3
abundance: .

CDR3nt: TGTGCCAGTAGTATAGATGCCGGGACAGGATTCTATGGCTACACCTTC
CDR3aa: CASSIDAGTGFYGYTF
j_gene: TRBJ1-2
d_gene: TRBD1
v_gene: TRBV19
abundance: .

CDR3nt: TGTGCCAGCAGCCCCCGGGACAGGACCAACTATGGCTACACCTTC
CDR3aa: CASSPRDRTNYGYTF
j_gene: TRBJ1-2
d_gene: TRBD1
v_gene: TRBV7-9
abundance: .

CDR3nt: TGTGCCAGCAGCCCTCTCCGGGGGGCGAACACCGGGGAGCTGTTTTTT
CDR3aa: CASSPLRGANTGELFF
j_gene: TRBJ2-2
d_gene: TRBD2
v_gene: TRBV11-2
abundance: .

CDR3nt: TGTGCCAGCAGCTCCTACACTGGACTGGCTGAAAAACTGTTTTTT
CDR3aa: CASSSYTGLAEKLFF
j_gene: TRBJ1-4
d_gene: .
v_gene: TRBV7-2
abundance: few

CDR3nt: TGTGCCAGCAGCTTAGCAGGGTCTAATGAGCAGTTCTTC
CDR3aa: CASSLAGSNEQFF
j_gene: TRBJ2-1
d_gene: .
v_gene: TRBV11-3
abundance: .

CDR3nt: TGTGCCAGCAGCCTGGACATTACCTACGAGCAGTACTTC
CDR3aa: CASSLDITYEQYF
j_gene: TRBJ2-7
d_gene: .
v_gene: TRBV7-9
abundance: .

CDR3nt: TGTGCCAGCAGCTTAGGGGCAGTAGGAAACACCATATATTTT
CDR3aa: CASSLGAVGNTIYF
j_gene: TRBJ1-3
d_gene: .
v_gene: TRBV11-2
abundance: .

CDR3nt: TGTGGGGGACTTTCGGGTCACCGGTGCTACGAGCAGTACTTC
CDR3aa: CGGLSGHRCYEQYF
j_gene: TRBJ2-7
d_gene: .
v_gene: TRBV5-4
abundance: .

CDR3nt: TGCGCCAGCAGTGAGGCAGATACGCAGTATTTT
CDR3aa: CASSEADTQYF
j_gene: TRBJ2-3
d_gene: .
v_gene: TRBV10-2
abundance: .

CDR3nt: TGTGCCAGCAGCCTAGCGGCGTGGGGGAGGGCCGGGGAGCTGTTTTTT
CDR3aa: CASSLAAWGRAGELFF
j_gene: TRBJ2-2
d_gene: TRBD2
v_gene: TRBV11-3
abundance: .

CDR3nt: TGCGCCAGCAGCCCCCAGGGTAGGGCAAGCTCCTACGAGCAGTACTTC
CDR3aa: CASSPQGRASSYEQYF
j_gene: TRBJ2-7
d_gene: .
v_gene: TRBV5-1
abundance: .

CDR3nt: TGTGCCAGCACCCCCTCGGACAGCTCTTACGAGCAGTACTTC
CDR3aa: CASTPSDSSYEQYF
j_gene: TRBJ2-7
d_gene: .
v_gene: TRBV9
abundance: .

CDR3nt: TGTGCCAGCAGCTTAGACGGGGCAGATACGCAGTATTTT
CDR3aa: CASSLDGADTQYF
j_gene: TRBJ2-3
d_gene: .
v_gene: TRBV13
abundance: .

CDR3nt: TGCGCCAGCAGCTTTGGGTCCCGGGCCGAAGAGACCCAGTACTTC
CDR3aa: CASSFGSRAEETQYF
j_gene: TRBJ2-5
d_gene: .
v_gene: TRBV5-1
abundance: .

CDR3nt: TGTGCCAGCAGCTTAGAGGAGCGGGGGGTCCAAGAGACCCAGTACTTC
CDR3aa: CASSLEERGVQETQYF
j_gene: TRBJ2-5
d_gene: TRBD2
v_gene: TRBV7-2
abundance: .